This TCR beta chain is from a study of cytomegalovirus exposure and HLA in healthy donors. Primers for the PCR totalled 60 Vbeta and 13 Jbeta. The assay was immunoSEQ multiplex PCR, and TCRdb's table has in-frame clones only and misses some. The data contain under 200,000 clones, 65% to 80% of them singletons. From germline, CDR1 is PRHDT and CDR2 FYEKMQ (reference sequence). The CDR3 loop spans 16 amino acids. Trimming took 4 bases from V and 4 from J; bases not matched to a gene: 4. General study points: TCR beta V- and J-gene trimming, according to a later analysis, was linked to a missense DCLRE1C variant.

This clone was seen only a few times. Its matching antigen is unknown. The TCR sequence derives from a woman aged 25 to 39 in good health and CMV-seropositive. Sequenced input: PBMCs. V and J are TRBV13 and TRBJ2-3; 14 bases are a match to TRBD2. The CDR3 sequence is CASSSGLAGEADTQYF. DNA for the CDR3: TGTGCCAGCAGCTCGGGACTAGCGGGGGAGGCAGATACGCAGTATTTT.